This T cell receptor (beta chain) emerged from a study of T cells expressing NK-cell markers. Whole-study results and caveats: The leading position in the CD3+CD56-NKG2C+ fraction of a handful of donors also went to these clonotypes.

On this clonotype itself: Its antigen is unknown.

TCRdb re-called the 5' RACE reads; every CDR3 protein appears as one record, without DNA. The listing contains about 260,000 distinct CDR3 sequences. The CDR3 runs to 12 residues. Germline values: CDR1 DFQATT, CDR2 SNEGSKA (reference sequence). Material for sequencing was blood T cells: a sorted CD56 or NKG2C T cell subset, CD4+ or CD8+ T cells, or bulk PBMC T cells (not recorded which). V is TRBV20-1 and J is TRBJ1-4; the D gene TCRdb calls, TRBD1, cannot be checked with no DNA. This TCR derives from a woman aged 18 to 75 in good health. The CDR3 here is CSAPVSGEKLFF.